This TCR beta chain comes out of a study of blood T cell repertoires in COVID-19. For the study at large: Some COVID-19 samples were acute and others convalescent; all came from the United States, Italy and Spain. The analysed material was cDNA or gDNA that came from T cells, B-cell-depleted T cells, or PBMCs.

The CDR3 is 15 amino acids. V lost 4 bases, J lost 3 bases, and 4 bases stayed unmatched. CDR1 and CDR2 from the germline V gene are SGHDN and FVKESK. Per the study methods: How many nucleated cells were present was estimated from reference gene primer amplification. Generated by immunoSEQ multiplex PCR, the TCRdb table keeps only in-frame clones and is missing some. V and J calls plus clone size are reproduced from that table; the DNA served to infer D and trimming. The table has under 250,000 clones, about 83% seen once. The sequence was obtained from a woman aged 50 to 60 with acute or convalescent COVID-19. This rearrangement joins TRBV14 to TRBJ1-4, with TRBD1 identical over 8 bases. Sequenced: peripheral blood. The CDR3: CASSPWTGSNEKLFF. The CDR3 nucleotides are TGTGCCAGCAGCCCATGGACAGGGTCTAATGAAAAACTGTTTTTT.